This T cell receptor beta chain was identified during a study of vaccination effects on CD4 cells after COVID-19. CD4+ T cell isolation took place after approximately 11 days of culture. From March to December 2020, the person had a SARS-CoV-2 infection that was confirmed by PCR. Each participant was administered two doses of either the BNT162b2 or the mRNA-1273 vaccine. Notes on this clone: The antigen remains undetermined.

V was clipped by 4 bases and J by 3 bases, with 6 bases between them. CDR3 length equals 12 residues. The germline V gene has CDR1 LNHDA and CDR2 SQIVND (reference sequence). Sequenced by immunoSEQ multiplex PCR; TCRdb stores in-frame clones only, minus some. The repertoire holds around 44,000 clones, around 80% seen once, with approximately 3.8% in the top ten. The sample in question was CD4+ T cells from PBMCs cultured without peptide, obtained after COVID-19 vaccination. The TCR sequence derives from a human donor who had a prior SARS-CoV-2 infection. The chain carries TRBV19 and TRBJ1-1; unclear D gene. The CDR3 nucleotides are TGTGCCAGTAGTAGTGCCGACACTGAAGCTTTCTTT. This encodes CASSSADTEAFF.